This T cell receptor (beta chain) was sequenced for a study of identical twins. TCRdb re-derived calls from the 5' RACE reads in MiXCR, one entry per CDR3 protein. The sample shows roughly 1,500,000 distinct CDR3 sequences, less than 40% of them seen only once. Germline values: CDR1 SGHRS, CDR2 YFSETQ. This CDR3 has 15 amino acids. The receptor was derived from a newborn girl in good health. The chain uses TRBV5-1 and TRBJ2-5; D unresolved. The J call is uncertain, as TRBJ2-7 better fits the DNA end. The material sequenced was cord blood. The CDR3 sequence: CASSPPDFSSYEQYF. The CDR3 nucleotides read TGCGCCAGCAGCCCCCCTGACTTTAGCTCCTACGAGCAGTACTTC.